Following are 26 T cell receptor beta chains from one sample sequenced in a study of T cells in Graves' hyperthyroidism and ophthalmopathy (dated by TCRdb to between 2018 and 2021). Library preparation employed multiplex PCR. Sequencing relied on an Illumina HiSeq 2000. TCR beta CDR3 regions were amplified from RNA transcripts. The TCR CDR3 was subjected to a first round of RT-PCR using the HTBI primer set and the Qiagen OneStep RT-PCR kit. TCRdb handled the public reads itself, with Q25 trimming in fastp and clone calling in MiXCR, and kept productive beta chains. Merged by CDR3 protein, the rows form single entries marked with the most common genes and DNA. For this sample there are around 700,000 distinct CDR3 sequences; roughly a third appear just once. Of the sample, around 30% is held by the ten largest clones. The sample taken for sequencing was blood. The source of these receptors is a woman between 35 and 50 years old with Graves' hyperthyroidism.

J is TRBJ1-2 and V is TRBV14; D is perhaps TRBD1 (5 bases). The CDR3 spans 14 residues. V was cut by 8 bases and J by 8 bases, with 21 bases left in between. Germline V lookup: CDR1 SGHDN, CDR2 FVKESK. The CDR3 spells CASSAARVDSGYTF. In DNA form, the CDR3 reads TGTGCCAGCTCAGCAGCCAGGGTCGACTCGGGCTACACCTTC. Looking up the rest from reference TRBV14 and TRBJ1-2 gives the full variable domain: EAGVTQFPSHSVIEKGQTVTLRCDPISGHDNLYWYRRVMGKEIKFLLHFVKESKQDESGMPNNRFLAERTGGTYSTLKVQPAELEDSGVYFCASSAARVDSGYTFGSGTRLTVV.

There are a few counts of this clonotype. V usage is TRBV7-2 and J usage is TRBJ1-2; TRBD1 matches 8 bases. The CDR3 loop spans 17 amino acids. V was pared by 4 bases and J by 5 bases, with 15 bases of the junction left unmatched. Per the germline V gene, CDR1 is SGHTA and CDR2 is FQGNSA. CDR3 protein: CASSSSTGGTSLYGYTF. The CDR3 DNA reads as TGTGCCAGCAGCTCCAGTACAGGGGGAACCTCTCTGTATGGCTACACCTTC.

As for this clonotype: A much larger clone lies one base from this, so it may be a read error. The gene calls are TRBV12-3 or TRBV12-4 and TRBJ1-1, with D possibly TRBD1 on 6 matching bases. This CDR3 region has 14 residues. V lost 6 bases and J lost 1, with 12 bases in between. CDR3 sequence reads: CASRTGSKNTEAFF. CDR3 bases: TGTGCCAGCAGAACAGGGTCCAAGAACACTGAAGCTTTCTTT.

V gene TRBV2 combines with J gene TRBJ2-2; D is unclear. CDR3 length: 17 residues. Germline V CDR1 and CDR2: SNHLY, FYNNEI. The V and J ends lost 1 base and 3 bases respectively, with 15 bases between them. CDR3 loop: CASSEDVAVGYTGELFF. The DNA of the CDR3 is TGTGCCAGCAGTGAAGATGTGGCGGTTGGCTACACCGGGGAGCTGTTTTTT. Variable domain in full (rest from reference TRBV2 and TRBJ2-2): EPEVTQTPSHQVTQMGQEVILRCVPISNHLYFYWYRQILGQKVEFLVSFYNNEISEKSEIFDDQFSVERPDGSNFTLKIRSTKLEDSAMYFCASSEDVAVGYTGELFFGEGSRLTVL.

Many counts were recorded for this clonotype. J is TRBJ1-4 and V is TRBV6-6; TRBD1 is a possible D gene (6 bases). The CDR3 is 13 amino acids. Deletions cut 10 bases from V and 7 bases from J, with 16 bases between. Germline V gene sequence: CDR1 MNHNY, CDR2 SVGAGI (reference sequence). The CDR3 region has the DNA TGTGCCACCCAACGGGGGGCGAGTGAAAAACTGTTTTTT. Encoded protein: CATQRGASEKLFF.

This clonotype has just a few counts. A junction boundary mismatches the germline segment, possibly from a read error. The CDR3 spells CASNQVQGHYGYTF. In DNA form, the CDR3 reads TGCGCCAGCAACCAAGTACAGGGGCACTATGGCTACACCTTC. The chain couples TRBV4-1 to TRBJ1-2; 7 bases are shared with TRBD1. CDR3 length: 14 amino acids. Germline V gene data show CDR1 as MGHRA and CDR2 as YSYEKL.

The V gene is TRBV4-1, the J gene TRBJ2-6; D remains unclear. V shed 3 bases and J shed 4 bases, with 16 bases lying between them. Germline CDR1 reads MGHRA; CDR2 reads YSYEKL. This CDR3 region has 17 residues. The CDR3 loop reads CASSHLDIRLGANVLTF. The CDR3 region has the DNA TGCGCCAGCAGCCACCTAGACATTCGGCTGGGGGCCAACGTCCTGACTTTC.

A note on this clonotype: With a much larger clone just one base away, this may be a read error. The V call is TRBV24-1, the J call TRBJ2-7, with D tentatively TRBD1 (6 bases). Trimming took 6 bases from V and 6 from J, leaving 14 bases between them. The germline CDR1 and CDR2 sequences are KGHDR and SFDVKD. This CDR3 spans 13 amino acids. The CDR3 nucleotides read TGTGCCACCAGTTCGGACAGACGAGGCGAGCAGTACTTC. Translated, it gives CATSSDRRGEQYF.

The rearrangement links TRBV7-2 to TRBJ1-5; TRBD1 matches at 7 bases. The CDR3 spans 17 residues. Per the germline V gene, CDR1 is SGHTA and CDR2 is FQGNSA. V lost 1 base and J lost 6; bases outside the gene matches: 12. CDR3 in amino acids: CASSLEGTVYSSQPQHF. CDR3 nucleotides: TGTGCCAGCAGCTTAGAGGGGACAGTTTATTCCAGTCAGCCCCAGCATTTT.

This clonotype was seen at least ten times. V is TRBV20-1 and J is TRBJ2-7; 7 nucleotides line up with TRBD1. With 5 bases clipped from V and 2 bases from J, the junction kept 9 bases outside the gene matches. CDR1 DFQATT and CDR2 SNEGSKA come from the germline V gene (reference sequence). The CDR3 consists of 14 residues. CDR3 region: CSAGQDRVPYEQYF. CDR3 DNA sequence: TGCAGTGCTGGTCAAGACAGGGTGCCCTACGAGCAGTACTTC.

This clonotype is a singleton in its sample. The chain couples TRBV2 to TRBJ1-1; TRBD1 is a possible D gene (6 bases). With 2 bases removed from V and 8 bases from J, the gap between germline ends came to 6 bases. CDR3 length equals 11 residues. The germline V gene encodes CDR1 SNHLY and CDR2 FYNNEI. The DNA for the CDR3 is TGTGCCAGCAGTGAACAGGGGGAAGCTTTCTTT. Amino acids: CASSEQGEAFF.

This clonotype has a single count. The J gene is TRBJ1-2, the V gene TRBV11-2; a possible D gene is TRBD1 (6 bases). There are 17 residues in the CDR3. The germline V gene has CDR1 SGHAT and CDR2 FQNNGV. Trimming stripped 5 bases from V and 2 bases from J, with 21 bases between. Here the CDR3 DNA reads TGTGCCAGCAGCCCATCCGCCCGAGGGGGGGGAAACTATGGCTACACCTTC. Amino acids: CASSPSARGGGNYGYTF.

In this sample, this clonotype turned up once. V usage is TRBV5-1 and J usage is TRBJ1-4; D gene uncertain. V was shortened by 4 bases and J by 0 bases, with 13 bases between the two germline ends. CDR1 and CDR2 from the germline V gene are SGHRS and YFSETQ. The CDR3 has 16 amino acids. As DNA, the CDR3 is TGCGCCAGCAGCCAATTCAGTTACGCAACTAATGAAAAACTGTTTTTT. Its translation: CASSQFSYATNEKLFF.

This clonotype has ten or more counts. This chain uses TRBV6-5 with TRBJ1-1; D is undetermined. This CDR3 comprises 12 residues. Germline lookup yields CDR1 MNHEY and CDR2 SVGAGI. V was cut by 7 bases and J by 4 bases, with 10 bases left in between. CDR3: CASTSLGTEAFF. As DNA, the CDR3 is TGTGCCAGCACCTCCCTCGGCACTGAAGCTTTCTTT.

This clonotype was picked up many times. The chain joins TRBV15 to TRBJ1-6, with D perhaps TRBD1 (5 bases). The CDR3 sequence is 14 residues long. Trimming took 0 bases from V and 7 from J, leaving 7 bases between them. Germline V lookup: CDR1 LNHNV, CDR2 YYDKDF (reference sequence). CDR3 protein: CATSRDGGNSPLHF. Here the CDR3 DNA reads TGTGCCACCAGCAGAGATGGGGGGAATTCACCCCTCCACTTT.

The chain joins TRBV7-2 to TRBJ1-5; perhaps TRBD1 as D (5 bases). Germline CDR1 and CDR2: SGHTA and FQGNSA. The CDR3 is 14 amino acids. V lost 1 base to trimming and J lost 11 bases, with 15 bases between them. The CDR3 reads CASSLVGTTKTQHF. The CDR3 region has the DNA TGTGCCAGCAGCTTAGTCGGGACTACGAAGACCCAGCATTTT.

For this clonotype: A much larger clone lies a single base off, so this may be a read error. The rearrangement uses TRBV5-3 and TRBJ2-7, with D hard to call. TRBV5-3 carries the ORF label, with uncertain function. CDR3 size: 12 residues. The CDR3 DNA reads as TGTGTCAGCAGCTCCCGGGTTCACGAGCAGTACTTC. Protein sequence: CVSSSRVHEQYF.

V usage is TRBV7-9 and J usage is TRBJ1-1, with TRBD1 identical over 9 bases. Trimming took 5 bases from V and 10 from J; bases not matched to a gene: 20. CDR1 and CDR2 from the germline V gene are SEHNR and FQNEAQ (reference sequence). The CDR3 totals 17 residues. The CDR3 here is CASSTPRRDRDERLAFF. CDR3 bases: TGTGCCAGCAGCACACCCCGCCGGGACAGGGACGAGAGGCTAGCTTTCTTT.

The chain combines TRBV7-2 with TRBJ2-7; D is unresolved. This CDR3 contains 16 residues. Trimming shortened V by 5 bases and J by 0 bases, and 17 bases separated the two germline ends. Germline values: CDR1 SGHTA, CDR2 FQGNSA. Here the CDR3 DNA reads TGTGCCAGCAGCCAAGAGGCACAGACAAACTCCTACGAGCAGTACTTC. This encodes CASSQEAQTNSYEQYF.

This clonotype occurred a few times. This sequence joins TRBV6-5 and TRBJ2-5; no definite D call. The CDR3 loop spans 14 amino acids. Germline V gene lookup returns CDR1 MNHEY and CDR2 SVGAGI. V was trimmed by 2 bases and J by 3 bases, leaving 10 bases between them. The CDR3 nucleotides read TGTGCCAGCAGTTACCTGGGATCGAAAGAGACCCAGTACTTC. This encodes CASSYLGSKETQYF.

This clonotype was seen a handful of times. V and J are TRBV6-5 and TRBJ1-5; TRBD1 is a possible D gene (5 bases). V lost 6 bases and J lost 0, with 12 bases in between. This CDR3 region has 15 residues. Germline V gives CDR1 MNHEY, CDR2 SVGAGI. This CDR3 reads CASRPRDNSNQPQHF. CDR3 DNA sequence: TGTGCCAGCAGGCCCAGGGATAATAGCAATCAGCCCCAGCATTTT.

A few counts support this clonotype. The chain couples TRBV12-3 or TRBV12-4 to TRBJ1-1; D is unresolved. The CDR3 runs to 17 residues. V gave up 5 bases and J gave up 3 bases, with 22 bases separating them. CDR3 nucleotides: TGTGCCAGCAGTGGAGGGAGCGCGGGGAGGTGGGACACTGAAGCTTTCTTT. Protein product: CASSGGSAGRWDTEAFF.

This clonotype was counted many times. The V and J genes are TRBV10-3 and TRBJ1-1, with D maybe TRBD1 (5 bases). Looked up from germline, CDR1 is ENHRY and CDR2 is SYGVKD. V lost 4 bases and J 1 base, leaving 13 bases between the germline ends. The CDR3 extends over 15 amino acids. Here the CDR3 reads CAISGPTVPNTEAFF. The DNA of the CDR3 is TGTGCCATCAGTGGACCGACAGTACCGAACACTGAAGCTTTCTTT.

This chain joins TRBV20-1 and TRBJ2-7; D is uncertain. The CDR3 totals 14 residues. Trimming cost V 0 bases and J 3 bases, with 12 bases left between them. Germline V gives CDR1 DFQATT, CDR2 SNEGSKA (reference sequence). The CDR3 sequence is CSAREYGKGYEQYF. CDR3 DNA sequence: TGCAGTGCTAGAGAATATGGAAAGGGCTACGAGCAGTACTTC.

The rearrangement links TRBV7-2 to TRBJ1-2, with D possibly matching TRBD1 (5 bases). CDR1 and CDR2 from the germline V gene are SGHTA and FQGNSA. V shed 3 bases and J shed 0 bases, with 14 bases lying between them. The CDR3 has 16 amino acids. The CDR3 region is CASSFPGKQANYGYTF. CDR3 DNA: TGTGCCAGCAGCTTCCCCGGTAAACAGGCTAACTATGGCTACACCTTC.

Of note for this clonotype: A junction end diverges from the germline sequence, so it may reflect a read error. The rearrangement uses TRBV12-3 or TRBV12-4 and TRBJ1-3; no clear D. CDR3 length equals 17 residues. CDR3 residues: CASSYFPRTYSGNTTYF. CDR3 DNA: TGTGCCAGCAGTTATTTCCCCCGAACCTACTCTGGAAACACCACATATTTT.